The present entry profiles one TCR beta chain with its context. These data originate in a study of blood T cell repertoires in COVID-19. On the study more broadly: Spain, Italy and the United States supplied samples that represented acute and convalescent COVID-19.

As handled by the study authors: Estimated nucleated cell counts came from reference gene primer amplification. Method: immunoSEQ multiplex PCR; TCRdb's copy keeps in-frame clones and lacks some. That table supplies the V and J calls and clone size; D and trimming were determined from the DNA. The sample carries approximately 300,000 clones, roughly 90% recorded once. The CDR3 spans 16 residues. The V and J ends lost 2 bases and 14 bases, in that order; junction bases with no gene match: 11. Germline CDR1 and CDR2: SGHTA and FQGTGA. Patients from Seattle were sampled longitudinally, starting during active infection.

Sequencing was carried out using peripheral blood. The J gene is TRBJ2-1, the V gene TRBV7-3; 14 bases line up with TRBD2. The sequence came from a woman aged 25 to 39 with COVID-19, enrolled during active disease. In nucleotides, the CDR3 is TGTGCCAGCAGCTTAGGGTCGGGACTAGCGGGAGAGGGGGAGTTCTTC. It translates to CASSLGSGLAGEGEFF.